The source of this T cell receptor beta chain is a study of T cells in Graves' hyperthyroidism and ophthalmopathy. General study results and limits: Before onset, ophthalmopathy was predicted by the model a median approximately 6.5 months earlier. The blood repertoire included most of the expanded thyroid clonotypes above 0.001. A 13 V-J model separated ophthalmopathy from stable hyperthyroidism.

The source of the PBMCs was 8.5 to 10 ml of fresh peripheral blood. The CDR3 length is 15 residues. CDR1 is SEHNR and CDR2 is FQNEAQ in the germline V gene (reference sequence). V lost 4 bases, J lost 7 bases, and 12 bases stayed unmatched. RNA transcripts yielded amplified TCR beta CDR3 regions. HTBI primers drove first-round RT-PCR of the TCR CDR3. TCRdb ran MiXCR on the multiplex PCR reads and lists one entry per CDR3 protein. Among around 480,000 distinct CDR3 sequences, roughly an eighth were seen once, and the ten largest hold 17%. In this sample, this clonotype turned up a few times. The target antigen is unknown.

Material: blood. The rearrangement uses TRBV7-9 and TRBJ1-2; 7 bases line up with TRBD1. The source of this sequence is a young woman with Graves' hyperthyroidism. For the CDR3, the DNA is TGTGCCAGCAGCTCCACTCTCGACAGGGAAGGTGGCTACACCTTC. This encodes CASSSTLDREGGYTF.